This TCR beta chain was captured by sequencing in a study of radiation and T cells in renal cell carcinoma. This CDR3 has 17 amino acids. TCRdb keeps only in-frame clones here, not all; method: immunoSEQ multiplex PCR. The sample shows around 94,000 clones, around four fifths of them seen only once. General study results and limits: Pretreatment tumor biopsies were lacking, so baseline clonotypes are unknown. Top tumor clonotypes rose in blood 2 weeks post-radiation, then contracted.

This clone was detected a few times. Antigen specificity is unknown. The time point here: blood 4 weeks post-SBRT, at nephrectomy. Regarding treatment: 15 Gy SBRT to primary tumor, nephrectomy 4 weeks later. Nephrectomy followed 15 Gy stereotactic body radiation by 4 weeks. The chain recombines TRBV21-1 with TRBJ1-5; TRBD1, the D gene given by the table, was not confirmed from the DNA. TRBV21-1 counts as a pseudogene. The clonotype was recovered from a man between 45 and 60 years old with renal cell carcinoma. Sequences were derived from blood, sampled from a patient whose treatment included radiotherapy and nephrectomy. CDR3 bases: TGTGCCAGCAGCACTAATGAACAGATGAATAGCAATCAGCCCCAGCATTTT. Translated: CASSTNEQMNSNQPQHF.